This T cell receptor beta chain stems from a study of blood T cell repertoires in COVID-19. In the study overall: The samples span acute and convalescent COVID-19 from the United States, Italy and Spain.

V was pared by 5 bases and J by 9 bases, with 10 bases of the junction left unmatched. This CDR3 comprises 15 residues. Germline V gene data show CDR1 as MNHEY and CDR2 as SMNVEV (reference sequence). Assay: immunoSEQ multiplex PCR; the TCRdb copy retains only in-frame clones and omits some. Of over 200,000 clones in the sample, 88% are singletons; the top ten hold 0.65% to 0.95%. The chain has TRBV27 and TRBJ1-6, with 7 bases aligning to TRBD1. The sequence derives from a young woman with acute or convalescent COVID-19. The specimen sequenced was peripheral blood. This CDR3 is CASSVTGTAISPLHF. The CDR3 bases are TGTGCCAGCAGTGTTACCGGGACAGCCATTTCACCCCTCCACTTT.